The 10 T cell receptor beta chains in this list originate from one sample, sequenced in a study of blood T cell repertoires in COVID-19. The assay was immunoSEQ multiplex PCR, and TCRdb's table has in-frame clones only and misses some. This sample carries about 190,000 clones, 80% to 90% of them seen once, and the ten largest clones take about 1%. The sequenced sample was peripheral blood. The receptors come from a man aged 30 to 39 with acute or convalescent COVID-19.

The V call is TRBV20-1, the J call TRBJ1-4, with D perhaps TRBD1 (6 bases). Germline V gives CDR1 DFQATT, CDR2 SNEGSKA (reference sequence). This CDR3 comprises 16 residues. V was shortened by 3 bases and J by 4 bases, with 18 bases between the two germline ends. The CDR3 reads CSASGGGSHYNEKLFF. As DNA, the CDR3 is TGCAGTGCTAGTGGCGGGGGCAGTCACTATAATGAAAAACTGTTTTTT.

V gene TRBV11-2 combines with J gene TRBJ2-3; 13 bases line up with TRBD2. V lost 4 bases to trimming and J lost 6 bases; unmatched junction nucleotides: 10. CDR3 length equals 17 residues. Per germline, CDR1 SGHAT and CDR2 FQNNGV. The CDR3 nucleotides are TGTGCCAGCAGCTCATTCGGACTAGCGGGGGCGCGGGATACGCAGTATTTT. Its translation: CASSSFGLAGARDTQYF.

The chain joins TRBV27 to TRBJ2-1; 7 nucleotides align to TRBD2. CDR1 MNHEY and CDR2 SMNVEV come from the germline V gene (reference sequence). Trimming cost V 4 bases and J 2 bases; bases outside gene matches: 5. The CDR3 is 15 residues long. For the CDR3, the DNA is TGTGCCAGCAGTTATACTAGCGTTACCTACAATGAGCAGTTCTTC. Translating it yields CASSYTSVTYNEQFF.

The DNA of the CDR3 is TGCGCCAGCAGCGGCGGGACAGGGTTTTACTATGGCTACACCTTC. This gives the protein CASSGGTGFYYGYTF. The chain recombines TRBV5-1 with TRBJ1-2; TRBD1 aligns across 9 bases. The CDR3 length is 15 residues. V trimming: 4 bases; J trimming: 3 bases; junction bases outside the gene matches: 7. Germline V gives CDR1 SGHRS, CDR2 YFSETQ.

The chain links TRBV29-1 to TRBJ1-6; D is ambiguous. The CDR3 is 13 residues long. CDR1 and CDR2 (germline): SQVTM, ANQGSEA. Trimming took off 5 bases at V and 5 bases at J, with 10 bases between the two ends. In DNA form, the CDR3 reads TGCAGCGTTAGTGGTGCGGATAATTCACCCCTCCACTTT. It codes for CSVSGADNSPLHF.

The chain links TRBV6-6 to TRBJ2-1; D possibly corresponds to TRBD2 (5 bases). The CDR3 length is 14 residues. The V end was cut by 7 bases, the J end by 2 bases, with 12 bases between. The germline V gene encodes CDR1 MNHNY and CDR2 SVGAGI (reference sequence). The CDR3: CASTFGGPYNEQFF. CDR3 in DNA: TGTGCCAGCACCTTCGGAGGTCCCTACAATGAGCAGTTCTTC.

The chain recombines TRBV18 with TRBJ2-7, with TRBD2 as a possible D gene (6 bases). The length of the CDR3 is 16 residues. V lost 6 bases to trimming and J lost 4 bases, with 22 bases between them. Germline-derived CDR1 and CDR2 are KGHSH and LQKENI. For the CDR3, the DNA is TGTGCCAGCTCCTATGTGGGACTCCAGACCCTATACGAGCAGTACTTC. It encodes CASSYVGLQTLYEQYF.

V is TRBV27 and J is TRBJ2-7; 7 bases fit TRBD1. J lost 4 bases, V lost 5 bases, and 5 bases had no gene match. Germline V lookup: CDR1 MNHEY, CDR2 SMNVEV (reference sequence). The CDR3 runs 13 residues. Written as DNA, the CDR3 is TGTGCCAGCAGTGTGAGGGGGCCTTACGAGCAGTACTTC. Amino acids: CASSVRGPYEQYF.

The rearrangement uses TRBV6-5 and TRBJ1-5, with a possible D match to TRBD1 (5 bases). Looked up from germline, CDR1 is MNHEY and CDR2 is SVGAGI. This CDR3 is built from 15 residues. Trimming took off 5 bases at V and 3 bases at J, with 14 bases between the two ends. CDR3 loop: CASSKGPWNNQPQHF. The DNA of the CDR3 is TGTGCCAGCAGTAAGGGGCCCTGGAACAATCAGCCCCAGCATTTT.

The chain combines TRBV6-4 with TRBJ2-7; 10 nucleotides line up with TRBD1. J lost 7 bases, V lost 2 bases, and 14 bases had no gene match. CDR1 and CDR2 (germline): MRHNA, SNTAGT. The CDR3 consists of 17 residues. This CDR3 is CASSDVSEDRGTWEQYF. The CDR3 DNA follows: TGTGCCAGCAGTGACGTATCCGAGGACAGGGGGACATGGGAGCAGTACTTC.